The T cell receptor beta chain under discussion was sequenced for a study of T cell responses to AZD1222 COVID-19 vaccine. Study results and limitations: Unmutated variant regions are reportedly targeted by nearly half of spike-specific TCRs. White British people made up most donors, females outnumbered males, and clonal diversity was possibly underestimated. With two AZD1222 doses given, Spike-specific TCR breadth and depth both rose. The span of vaccine-associated CD4 TCRs extended across spike, with dominance at 160-218 and 743-854.

Some clones are missing from TCRdb's copy, which holds only in-frame ones; the method was immunoSEQ multiplex PCR. The sample carries about 140,000 clones, 88% recorded once. J was trimmed by 1 base and V by 8 bases; bases with no gene match: 6. Germline V gene sequence: CDR1 ENHRY, CDR2 SYGVKD. The CDR3 is 16 amino acids. This clone was seen only once. Its antigen is still unknown. The chain has TRBV10-3 and TRBJ1-4; 11 bases are a match to TRBD1. The TCR sequence derives from an adult who received the AZD1222 COVID-19 vaccine. Material: peripheral blood, obtained 28 days after the second AZD1222 dose. CDR3 DNA: TGTGCCATCCCGCCGGGACAGGGGGTAACTAATGAAAAACTGTTTTTT. This codes for CAIPPGQGVTNEKLFF.